These T cell receptor beta chains were read from a single sample in a study of T cell repertoires in ileal Crohn's disease. TCRdb's table, derived via immunoSEQ multiplex PCR, lists solely in-frame clones and lacks some. The data contain 2,600 or so clones, about 70% of them singletons. Sequenced input: ileal tissue. The source of these receptors is an adult with Crohn's disease. CDR3s include the opening cysteine and the closing phenylalanine or tryptophan. The D gene is left open where the match is weak. For some rows the clone size is stated as once, few or many, or as a class when expanded; others skip it.

d_gene,v_gene,abundance,j_gene,CDR3aa,CDR3nt
NA,TRBV7-2,NA,TRBJ2-5,CASSRGNQETQYF,TGTGCCAGCAGCCGGGGGAACCAAGAGACCCAGTACTTC
NA,TRBV2,NA,TRBJ2-1,CASIPGAYNEQFF,TGTGCCAGCATTCCCGGGGCCTACAATGAGCAGTTCTTC
NA,TRBV6-6,NA,TRBJ1-1,CASSYNRNTEAFF,TGTGCCAGCAGTTACAACAGGAACACTGAAGCTTTCTTT
NA,TRBV27,few,TRBJ2-6,CASRYKGGSPMSGANVLTF,TGTGCCAGCCGTTACAAGGGGGGGTCCCCTATGTCTGGGGCCAACGTCCTGACTTTC
NA,TRBV6-5,NA,TRBJ1-3,CASSPSRGSGNTIYF,TGTGCCAGCAGCCCTTCTCGGGGGAGTGGAAACACCATATATTTT
NA,TRBV11-2,once,TRBJ1-5,CASSLFVDQPQHF,TGTGCCAGCAGCCTATTTGTTGATCAGCCCCAGCATTTT
NA,TRBV7-8,NA,TRBJ2-2,CASTLEGFGDTGELFF,TGTGCCAGCACCTTGGAGGGCTTCGGGGACACCGGGGAGCTGTTTTTT
TRBD1,TRBV2,NA,TRBJ1-4,CASRKLDRANEKLFF,TGTGCCAGCAGGAAGTTGGACAGGGCTAATGAAAAACTGTTTTTT
NA,TRBV5-5,NA,TRBJ1-3,CASSLAGVGNTIYF,TGTGCCAGCAGTTTGGCAGGGGTGGGAAACACCATATATTTT
TRBD2,TRBV5-1,NA,TRBJ2-7,CASSLSSGGLLPYEQYF,TGCGCCAGCAGCTTGAGTAGCGGGGGCCTACTGCCCTACGAGCAGTACTTC
TRBD1,TRBV2,NA,TRBJ1-5,CAVGQGTTNQPQHF,TGTGCCGTGGGACAGGGAACTACCAATCAGCCCCAGCATTTT
TRBD1,TRBV30,NA,TRBJ1-2,CAWDGTDYGYTF,TGTGCCTGGGACGGGACAGACTATGGCTACACCTTC
NA,TRBV7-7,few,TRBJ2-1,CASSPRRGDEQFF,TGTGCCAGCAGCCCCCGCAGGGGAGATGAGCAGTTCTTC
NA,TRBV13,NA,TRBJ2-7,CASSLSRGGYEQYF,TGTGCCAGCAGCTTAAGCAGGGGCGGATACGAGCAGTACTTC
TRBD2,TRBV27,NA,TRBJ2-3,CASSPRTSGYSTDTQYF,TGTGCCAGCAGTCCCAGGACTAGCGGATATAGCACAGATACGCAGTATTTT
NA,TRBV6-1,NA,TRBJ1-1,CASSEQANTEAFF,TGTGCCAGCAGTGAACAGGCCAACACTGAAGCTTTCTTT
NA,TRBV7-9,NA,TRBJ1-1,CASSFGQSNTEAFF,TGTGCCAGCAGTTTCGGACAGTCGAACACTGAAGCTTTCTTT
NA,TRBV5-4,NA,TRBJ1-3,CASAASSGNTIYF,TGTGCCAGTGCGGCTAGCTCTGGAAACACCATATATTTT
NA,TRBV28,NA,TRBJ2-3,CASSSGTHTSTDTQYF,TGTGCCAGCAGTTCAGGGACACACACCTCGACAGATACGCAGTATTTT
TRBD1,TRBV23-1,NA,TRBJ1-5,CASSQWDRGGVRNQPQHF,TGCGCCAGCAGTCAATGGGACAGGGGAGGCGTTCGCAATCAGCCCCAGCATTTT
TRBD1,TRBV27,NA,TRBJ1-2,CASSSGTGAGYGYTF,TGTGCCAGCAGTTCCGGGACAGGGGCGGGCTATGGCTACACCTTC
TRBD1,TRBV6-6,once,TRBJ2-3,CASRKTGAADTQYF,TGTGCCAGTAGAAAGACAGGGGCCGCAGATACGCAGTATTTT
TRBD2,TRBV5-6,NA,TRBJ2-1,CASSTGTSGGAEEQFF,TGTGCCAGCAGCACCGGGACTAGCGGGGGGGCCGAAGAGCAGTTCTTC
NA,TRBV5-8,once,TRBJ2-1,CASSFTGVSYNEQFF,TGTGCCAGCAGCTTTACGGGGGTCTCCTACAATGAGCAGTTCTTC
TRBD1,TRBV27,NA,TRBJ1-2,CASSPIRDRHYGYTF,TGTGCCAGCAGCCCGATCCGGGACAGACACTATGGCTACACCTTC
NA,TRBV9,NA,TRBJ1-2,CASSVGGGFGGYTF,TGTGCCAGCAGCGTAGGAGGTGGTTTCGGTGGCTACACCTTC
NA,TRBV11-3,NA,TRBJ2-7,CASSLSGRRAEQYF,TGTGCCAGCAGCTTGAGCGGTCGCCGAGCCGAGCAGTACTTC
NA,TRBV4-1,NA,TRBJ1-2,CASSPTGSRGYGYTF,TGCGCCAGCAGCCCTACAGGTTCCAGGGGCTATGGCTACACCTTC
NA,TRBV7-9,NA,TRBJ2-5,CASSLVGGVKTQYF,TGTGCCAGCAGCTTAGTCGGGGGAGTGAAGACCCAGTACTTC
NA,TRBV6-6,few,TRBJ1-1,CASRNGGIMNTEAFF,TGTGCCAGCAGAAATGGCGGAATCATGAACACTGAAGCTTTCTTT
NA,TRBV27,NA,TRBJ2-1,CASTLGGGLLYNEQFF,TGTGCCAGCACCCTTGGGGGGGGCCTGTTGTACAATGAGCAGTTCTTC
TRBD1,TRBV2,few,TRBJ1-1,CASSATGANTEAFF,TGTGCCAGCAGCGCGACAGGGGCGAACACTGAAGCTTTCTTT
TRBD1,TRBV7-9,NA,TRBJ2-5,CASSLAPGQGEETQYF,TGTGCCAGCAGCTTAGCTCCGGGACAGGGGGAAGAGACCCAGTACTTC
TRBD2,TRBV7-3,NA,TRBJ2-1,CASSLGRLAGNEQFF,TGTGCCAGCAGCTTAGGTCGCCTAGCGGGGAATGAGCAGTTCTTC
NA,TRBV18,NA,TRBJ1-2,CASSPSDTRGYTF,TGTGCCAGCTCACCCTCGGACACCCGTGGCTACACCTTC
TRBD1,TRBV29-1,few,TRBJ1-4,CSVTPGQADEKLFF,TGCAGCGTTACTCCGGGACAGGCGGATGAAAAACTGTTTTTT
TRBD1,TRBV4-3,NA,TRBJ1-1,CASSQGWGGVGQGTEAFF,TGCGCCAGCAGCCAGGGTTGGGGGGGTGTTGGACAGGGCACTGAAGCTTTCTTT
NA,TRBV2,NA,TRBJ2-7,CASRVYEQYF,TGTGCCAGCAGAGTCTACGAGCAGTACTTC
NA,TRBV7-3,large,TRBJ1-1,CASSTSGSRTEAFF,TGTGCCAGCAGCACTTCAGGGTCCCGGACTGAAGCTTTCTTT
NA,TRBV9,once,TRBJ2-3,CASSVKGSSGHGTDTQYF,TGTGCCAGCAGCGTAAAGGGAAGTAGCGGACACGGGACAGATACGCAGTATTTT
NA,TRBV4-1,NA,TRBJ2-1,CASSPISVGTHREQFF,TGCGCCAGCAGCCCCATATCTGTCGGAACCCACAGGGAGCAGTTCTTC
NA,TRBV7-2,NA,TRBJ1-5,CASRQEEGWPQHF,TGTGCCAGCAGACAGGAGGAGGGTTGGCCCCAGCATTTT
TRBD1,TRBV5-1,NA,TRBJ1-2,CASSPQGQGALGYTF,TGTGCCAGCAGCCCCCAGGGACAGGGGGCGTTGGGCTACACCTTC
TRBD1,TRBV7-2,once,TRBJ1-2,CASSQKGQGYGYTF,TGTGCCAGCAGCCAAAAAGGACAGGGCTATGGCTACACCTTC